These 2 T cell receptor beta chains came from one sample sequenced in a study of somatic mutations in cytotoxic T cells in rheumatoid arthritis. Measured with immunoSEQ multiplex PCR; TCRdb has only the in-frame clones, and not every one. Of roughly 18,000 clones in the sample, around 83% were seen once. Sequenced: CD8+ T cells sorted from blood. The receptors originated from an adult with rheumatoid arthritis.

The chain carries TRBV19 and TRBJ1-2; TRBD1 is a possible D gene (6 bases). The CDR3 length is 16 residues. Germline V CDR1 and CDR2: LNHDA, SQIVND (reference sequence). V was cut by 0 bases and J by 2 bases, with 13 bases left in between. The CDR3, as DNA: TGTGCCAGTAGTATAGAGGGGGCTATATCGAACTATGGCTACACCTTC. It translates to CASSIEGAISNYGYTF. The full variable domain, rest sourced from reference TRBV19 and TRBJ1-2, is DGGITQSPKYLFRKEGQNVTLSCEQNLNHDAMYWYRQDPGQGLRLIYYSQIVNDFQKGDIAEGYSVSREKKESFPLTVTSAQKNPTAFYLCASSIEGAISNYGYTFGSGTRLTVV.

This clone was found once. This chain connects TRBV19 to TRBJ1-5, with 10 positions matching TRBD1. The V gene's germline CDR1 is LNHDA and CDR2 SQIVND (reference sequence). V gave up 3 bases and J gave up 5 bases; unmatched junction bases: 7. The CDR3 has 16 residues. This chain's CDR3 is CASSIPDRGRDQPQHF. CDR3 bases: TGTGCCAGTAGTATCCCCGACAGGGGGCGCGATCAGCCCCAGCATTTT.